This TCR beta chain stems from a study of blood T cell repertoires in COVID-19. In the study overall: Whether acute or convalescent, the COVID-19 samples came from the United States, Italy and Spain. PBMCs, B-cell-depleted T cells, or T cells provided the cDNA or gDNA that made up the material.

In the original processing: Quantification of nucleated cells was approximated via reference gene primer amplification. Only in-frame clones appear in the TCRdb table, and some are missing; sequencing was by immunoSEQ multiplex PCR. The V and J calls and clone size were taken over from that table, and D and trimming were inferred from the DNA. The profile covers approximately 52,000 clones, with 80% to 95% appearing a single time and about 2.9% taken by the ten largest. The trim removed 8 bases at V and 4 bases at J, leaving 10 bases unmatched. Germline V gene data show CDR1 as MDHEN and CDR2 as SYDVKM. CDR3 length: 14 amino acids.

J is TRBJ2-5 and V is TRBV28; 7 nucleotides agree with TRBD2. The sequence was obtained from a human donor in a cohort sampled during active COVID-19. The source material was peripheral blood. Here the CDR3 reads CASGGEIRRETQYF. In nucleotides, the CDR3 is TGTGCCAGCGGGGGGGAGATTCGTCGAGAGACCCAGTACTTC.